This TCR beta chain was identified during a study of T cells in women clearing cervical HPV infection. Germline V lookup: CDR1 SGHRS, CDR2 YFSETQ. The CDR3 sequence is 14 residues long. V lost 4 bases and J lost 7, with 12 bases in between. Comment on this clone: The sequence runs out 3 residues before the end of the CDR3; the remainder is reconstructed from the germline J gene.

The assay was immunoSEQ multiplex PCR, and TCRdb's table has in-frame clones only and misses some. In total, the table holds 30,000 to 50,000 clones. The TCR originated in a woman aged 18 to 75 with a cervical HPV16 infection that either progressed to CIN3+ or cleared (not recorded which). This chain joins TRBV5-1 and TRBJ1-6; the D gene is possibly TRBD1 (6 bases). The sequenced sample consisted of blood buffy coat. CDR3 bases read: TGCGCCAGCAGCCCTGCCCAGGGGAATTCACCC. Protein product: CASSPAQGNSP. The whole CDR3 is CASSPAQGNSPLHF.